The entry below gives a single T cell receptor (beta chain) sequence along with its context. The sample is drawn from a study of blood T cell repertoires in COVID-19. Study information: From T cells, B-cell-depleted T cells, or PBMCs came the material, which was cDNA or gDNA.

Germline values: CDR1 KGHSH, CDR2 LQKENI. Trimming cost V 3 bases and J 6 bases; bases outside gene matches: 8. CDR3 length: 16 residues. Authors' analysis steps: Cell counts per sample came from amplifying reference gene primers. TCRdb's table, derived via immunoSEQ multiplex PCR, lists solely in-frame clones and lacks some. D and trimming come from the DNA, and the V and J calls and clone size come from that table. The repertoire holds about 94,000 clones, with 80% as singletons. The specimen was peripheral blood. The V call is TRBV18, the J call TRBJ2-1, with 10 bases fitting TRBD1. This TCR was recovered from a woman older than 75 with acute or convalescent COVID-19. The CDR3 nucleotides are TGTGCCAGCTCACCGACCGGGACAGGGGAGACCAATGAGCAGTTCTTC. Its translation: CASSPTGTGETNEQFF.